The sequence of this T cell receptor (beta chain) was determined in a study of blood T cell repertoires in COVID-19. This CDR3 contains 15 residues. V was pared by 6 bases and J by 5 bases, with 17 bases between. The germline V gene has CDR1 SGHAT and CDR2 FQNNGV. In the original workflow: Amplified reference gene primers provided the basis for estimating nucleated cell counts. The protocol was immunoSEQ multiplex PCR, while the TCRdb copy is restricted to in-frame clones and leaves out a portion. That table supplies the V and J calls and clone size; D and trimming were determined from the DNA. This table has a few hundred thousand clones, about nine tenths appearing once.

The rearrangement joins TRBV11-2 to TRBJ2-1; D is undetermined. Input material: PBMCs or T cells enriched from blood (not recorded which). This TCR derives from a woman between 40 and 55 years old who had recovered from COVID-19. In DNA form, the CDR3 reads TGTGCCAGCAGGCCCCGAGCCCTTAACCACAATGAGCAGTTCTTC. This gives the protein CASRPRALNHNEQFF.